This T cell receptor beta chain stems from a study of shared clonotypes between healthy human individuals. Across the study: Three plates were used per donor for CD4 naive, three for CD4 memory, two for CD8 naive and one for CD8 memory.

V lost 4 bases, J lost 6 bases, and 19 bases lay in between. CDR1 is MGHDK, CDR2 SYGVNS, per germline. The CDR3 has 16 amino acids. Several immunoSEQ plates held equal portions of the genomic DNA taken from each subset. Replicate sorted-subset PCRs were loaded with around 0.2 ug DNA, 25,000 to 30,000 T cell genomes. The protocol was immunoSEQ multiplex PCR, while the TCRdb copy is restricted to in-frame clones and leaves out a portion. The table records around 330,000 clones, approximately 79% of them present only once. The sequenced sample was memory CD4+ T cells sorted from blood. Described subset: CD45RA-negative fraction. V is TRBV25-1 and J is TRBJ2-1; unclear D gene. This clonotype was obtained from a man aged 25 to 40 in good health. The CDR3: CASSGAIAFGPNEQFF. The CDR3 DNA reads TGTGCCAGCAGTGGAGCCATAGCATTCGGGCCCAATGAGCAGTTCTTC.